This is a list of T cell receptor beta chains from one sample in a study of blood T cell repertoires in COVID-19. TCRdb's table, derived via immunoSEQ multiplex PCR, lists solely in-frame clones and lacks some. The table lists a few hundred thousand clones, about four fifths of them singletons. The sequenced sample was PBMCs or T cells enriched from blood (not recorded which). The source is a man between 50 and 59 years old who had recovered from COVID-19. The CDR3 runs from the conserved cysteine through the conserved F or W. The D gene is left open where the match is weak. Clone size is not always given. Where it is, it says once, few, many or a class for expanded clones.

J gene	clone size	D gene	V gene	CDR3 DNA	CDR3 protein
TRBJ1-3	.	.	TRBV11-2	TGTGCCAGCAGCTTCCCCGGTGGAAACACCATATATTTT	CASSFPGGNTIYF
TRBJ1-1	.	.	TRBV29-1	TGCAGCGTTGGTGGAACAGGAGCTTTCTTT	CSVGGTGAFF
TRBJ2-3	.	TRBD2	TRBV5-1	TGCGCCAGCAGCCGGGCGGGAGCCACAGATACGCAGTATTTT	CASSRAGATDTQYF
TRBJ2-1	.	TRBD2	TRBV27	TGTGCCAGCCGACTAGCGGGATATGGTGAGCAGTTCTTC	CASRLAGYGEQFF
TRBJ1-5	.	TRBD1	TRBV30	TGTGCCTGGAGTCGAGAAAGGGGACAGGGAGGTCAGCCCCAGCATTTT	CAWSRERGQGGQPQHF
TRBJ2-7	many	TRBD2	TRBV11-2	TGTGCCAGCAGCTTAGATGGGGGACTACAAACCTACGAGCAGTACTTC	CASSLDGGLQTYEQYF
TRBJ1-3	.	.	TRBV11-3	TGTGCCAGCAGCTTGCGTGGCGGCTCTGGAAACACCATATATTTT	CASSLRGGSGNTIYF
TRBJ1-5	once	.	TRBV12-3/TRBV12-4	TGTGCCAGCACCTCGACTGTAAATCAGCCCCAGCATTTT	CASTSTVNQPQHF
TRBJ2-3	.	TRBD2	TRBV5-1	TGCGCCAGCAGCTTGCTTAGCGGGGGGGAGGATACGCAGTATTTT	CASSLLSGGEDTQYF
TRBJ1-1	.	TRBD1	TRBV6-2/TRBV6-3	TGTGCCAGCAGTTACCGGTTGGACAGGGGCACTGAAGCTTTCTTT	CASSYRLDRGTEAFF
TRBJ2-7	.	.	TRBV6-5	TGTGCCAGCAGCGACGTGGGGGGTTCCTACGAGCAGTACTTC	CASSDVGGSYEQYF
TRBJ1-2	once	TRBD1	TRBV30	TGTGCCTGGAGATTTGGGACAGGGGTCGGCTACACCTTC	CAWRFGTGVGYTF
TRBJ1-2	.	.	TRBV28	TGTGCCAGCAGTCAACCCTTGGGGGCGGGGGGCTATGGCTACACCTTC	CASSQPLGAGGYGYTF
TRBJ2-5	few	.	TRBV10-3	TGTGCCATCAGTGTTGGGGAGGAGGAGACCCAGTACTTC	CAISVGEEETQYF
TRBJ2-2	.	TRBD2	TRBV7-8	TGTGCCAGCAGCTTAGTCCGGACTAGCGGGGGAGTTAACACCGGGGAGCTGTTTTTT	CASSLVRTSGGVNTGELFF
TRBJ2-1	.	TRBD2	TRBV23-1	TGCGCCAGCAGCCCGACGGTACTTAGCGGGGGCCACACCCAACAGTTCTTC	CASSPTVLSGGHTQQFF
TRBJ1-5	.	TRBD1	TRBV19	TGTGCCAGTAGTGTAACCGGGACAGGGGGCAATCAGCCCCAGCATTTT	CASSVTGTGGNQPQHF
TRBJ1-1	.	TRBD1	TRBV29-1	TGCAGCGTGAGGACAGGGGGCCTGAGTGAAGCTTTCTTT	CSVRTGGLSEAFF
TRBJ2-7	.	TRBD2	TRBV7-3	TGTGCCAGCAGCTTAGGAACTAGCGGGAGCTACGAGCAGTACTTC	CASSLGTSGSYEQYF
TRBJ2-3	.	TRBD2	TRBV7-3	TGTGCCAGCAGCTTAGAGGCTAGCGGGAGGGTAGTGGATACGCAGTATTTT	CASSLEASGRVVDTQYF
TRBJ2-7	.	.	TRBV27	TGTGCCAGCAGAAAGAGCGGTATGACATACGAGCAGTACTTC	CASRKSGMTYEQYF
TRBJ1-1	.	.	TRBV19	TGTGCCAGTAGTACAGGAGGGAACACTGAAGCTTTCTTT	CASSTGGNTEAFF
TRBJ2-2	.	TRBD1	TRBV29-1	TGCAGCGGGGGGACAGGGACGTCCGGGGAGCTGTTTTTT	CSGGTGTSGELFF
TRBJ1-2	.	.	TRBV5-8	TGTGCCAGCAGCCCCGGGCATAGGCCTGAGGGCGGCTACACCTTC	CASSPGHRPEGGYTF
TRBJ2-5	.	TRBD2	TRBV5-1	TGCGCCAGCAGCTTGGCGGCTAGCGGGCCGCAAGAGACCCAGTACTTC	CASSLAASGPQETQYF
TRBJ1-1	.	.	TRBV29-1	TGCAGCGTTGACCCGGGTTGGCGCACTGAAGCTTTCTTT	CSVDPGWRTEAFF
TRBJ1-6	many	.	TRBV4-1	TGCGCCAGCAGCCAAGATGGGGCCCCGGATTCACCCCTCCACTTT	CASSQDGAPDSPLHF
TRBJ1-1	once	.	TRBV27	TGTGCCAGCAGTCACTGGGCGAACACTGAAGCTTTCTTT	CASSHWANTEAFF